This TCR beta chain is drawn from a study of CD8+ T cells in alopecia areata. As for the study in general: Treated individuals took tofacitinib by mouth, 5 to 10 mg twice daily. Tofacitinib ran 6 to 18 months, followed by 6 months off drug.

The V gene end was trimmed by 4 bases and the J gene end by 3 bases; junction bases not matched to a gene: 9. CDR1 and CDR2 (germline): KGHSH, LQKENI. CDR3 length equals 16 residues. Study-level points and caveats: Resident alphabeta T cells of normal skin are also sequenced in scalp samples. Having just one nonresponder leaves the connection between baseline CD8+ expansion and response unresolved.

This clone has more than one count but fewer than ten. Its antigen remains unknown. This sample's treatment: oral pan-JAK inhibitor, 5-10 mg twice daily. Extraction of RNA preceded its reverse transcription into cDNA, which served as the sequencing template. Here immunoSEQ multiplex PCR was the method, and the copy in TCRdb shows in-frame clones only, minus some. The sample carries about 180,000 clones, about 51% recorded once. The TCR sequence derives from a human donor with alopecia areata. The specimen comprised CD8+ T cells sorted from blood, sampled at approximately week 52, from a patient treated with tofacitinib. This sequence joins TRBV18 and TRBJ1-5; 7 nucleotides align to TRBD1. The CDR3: CASSRGTANINQPQHF. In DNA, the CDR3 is TGTGCCAGCTCACGCGGGACAGCTAATATCAATCAGCCCCAGCATTTT.